These T cell receptor beta chains were read from a single sample in a study of blood T cell repertoires in COVID-19. Sequencing used immunoSEQ multiplex PCR; TCRdb keeps in-frame clones, though not all of them. The table includes 100,000 to 150,000 clones, about 87% detected once. Sequenced: peripheral blood. The source of these receptors is a woman aged 70 to 79 with acute or convalescent COVID-19. Both conserved end residues are part of each CDR3. Fields, in order: D gene, clone size, V gene, J gene, CDR3 DNA, CDR3 protein. D genes are given only for firm matches. Clone size is shown for a subset of rows, as once, few, many or a class of expanded clone.

>TRBD1|.|TRBV19|TRBJ2-2
TGTGCCAGTAGTGAACAGGGGGCCGGGGAGCTGTTTTTT
CASSEQGAGELFF
>.|.|TRBV7-9|TRBJ1-3
TGTGCCAGCAGCTTAAAGGTTGGACAGCTTAACTCTGGAAACACCATATATTTT
CASSLKVGQLNSGNTIYF
>.|few|TRBV19|TRBJ1-2
TGTGCCAGTAGTATAGGTACAGCCTTTAACTATGGCTACACCTTC
CASSIGTAFNYGYTF
>.|.|TRBV21-1|TRBJ1-5
TGTGCCAGCAGAAGAGGCGGCGAGGGTCAGCCCCAGCATTTT
CASRRGGEGQPQHF
>.|.|TRBV5-1|TRBJ1-2
TGCGCCAGCAGCCTCGGGGGGGCGGCTGAAGGCTACACCTTC
CASSLGGAAEGYTF
>TRBD1|.|TRBV29-1|TRBJ1-4
TGCAGCGTTGGTGGGGGACAGGGGAATGAAAAACTGTTTTTT
CSVGGGQGNEKLFF
>.|.|TRBV6-5|TRBJ1-1
TGTGCCAGCAGTTACGGGGCAGGCAGGTGGAACACTGAAGCTTTCTTT
CASSYGAGRWNTEAFF
>.|.|TRBV28|TRBJ2-3
TGTGCCAGCACGATCCTAAGCACAGATACGCAGTATTTT
CASTILSTDTQYF
>.|.|TRBV5-1|TRBJ1-2
TGCGCCAGCAGCTTGGTTAGAACTGGTGGCTACACCTTC
CASSLVRTGGYTF
>TRBD1|once|TRBV5-1|TRBJ2-1
TGCGCCAGCGGGACAGGGAACAATGAGCAGTTCTTC
CASGTGNNEQFF
>TRBD1|once|TRBV10-1|TRBJ1-3
TGCGCCAGCAGTGACTCCGGACAGGGAAGAAGCTCTGGAAACACCATATATTTT
CASSDSGQGRSSGNTIYF
>TRBD1|.|TRBV7-9|TRBJ2-3
TGTGCCAGCAGCGGGGTGGTGACAGGGACAACGCAGTATTTT
CASSGVVTGTTQYF
>.|.|TRBV3-1/TRBV3-2|TRBJ1-2
TGTGCCAGCAGCCAAGACGACAGAATCTCTGGCTACACCTTC
CASSQDDRISGYTF
>.|.|TRBV3-1/TRBV3-2|TRBJ1-5
TGTGCCAGCAGCCAAGGTCAGGCTAGCAATCAGCCCCAGCATTTT
CASSQGQASNQPQHF
>.|.|TRBV7-6|TRBJ2-7
TGTGCCAGCAGCTTAGGCCCTATGGCGCAGAGGCTGACCTACGAGCAGTACTTC
CASSLGPMAQRLTYEQYF
>.|.|TRBV30|TRBJ2-4
TGTGCCTCCTCAGGGCGCCTAGCCAAAAACATTCAGTACTTC
CASSGRLAKNIQYF
>.|.|TRBV5-5|TRBJ2-7
TGTGCCAGCAGCTTTGGACAAAAGCGCGAGCAGTACTTC
CASSFGQKREQYF
>TRBD1|.|TRBV10-3|TRBJ2-2
TGTGCCATCAAAGGGACAGGGGGAGCCGGGGAGCTGTTTTTT
CAIKGTGGAGELFF
>.|.|TRBV11-2|TRBJ1-1
TGTGCCAGCAGCGTTTTTGGGACTAACACTGAAGCTTTCTTT
CASSVFGTNTEAFF
>.|.|TRBV28|TRBJ1-4
TGTGCCAGCAGTTTAGTGGGGCAGGGGAATGAAAAACTGTTTTTT
CASSLVGQGNEKLFF
>TRBD1|once|TRBV5-3|TRBJ2-7
TGTGCCAGAAGTTACTACAGGGGGCAGAGCTCCTACGAGCAGTACTTC
CARSYYRGQSSYEQYF
>TRBD1|.|TRBV7-2|TRBJ1-2
TGTGCCAGCAGCTTAGTGGGCACAGGGGCCCGGTATGGCTACACCTTC
CASSLVGTGARYGYTF
>.|.|TRBV5-1|TRBJ2-7
TGCGCCAGCAGTTCTGCACCGACTGAACACGAGCAGTACTTC
CASSSAPTEHEQYF